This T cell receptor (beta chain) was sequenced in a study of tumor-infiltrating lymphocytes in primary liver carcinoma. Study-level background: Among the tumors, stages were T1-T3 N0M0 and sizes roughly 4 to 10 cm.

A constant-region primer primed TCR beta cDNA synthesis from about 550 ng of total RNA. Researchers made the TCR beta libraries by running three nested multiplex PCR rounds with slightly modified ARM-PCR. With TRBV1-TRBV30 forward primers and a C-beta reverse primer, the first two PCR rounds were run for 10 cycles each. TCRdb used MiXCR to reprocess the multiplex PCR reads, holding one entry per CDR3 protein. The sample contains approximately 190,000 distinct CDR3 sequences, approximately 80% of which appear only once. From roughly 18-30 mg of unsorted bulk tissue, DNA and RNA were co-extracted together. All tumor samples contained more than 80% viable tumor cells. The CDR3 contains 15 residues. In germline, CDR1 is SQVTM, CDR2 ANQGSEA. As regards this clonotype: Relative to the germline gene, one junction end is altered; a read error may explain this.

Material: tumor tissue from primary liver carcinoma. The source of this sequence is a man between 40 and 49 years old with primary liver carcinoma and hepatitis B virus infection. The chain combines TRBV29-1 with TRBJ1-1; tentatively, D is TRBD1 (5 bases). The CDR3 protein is CSVGGEWDMSTEAFF. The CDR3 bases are TGCAGTGTTGGAGGGGAGTGGGATATGAGCACTGAAGCTTTCTTT. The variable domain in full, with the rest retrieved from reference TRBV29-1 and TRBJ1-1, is SAVISQKPSRDICQRGTSLTIQCQVDSQVTMMFWYRQQPGQSLTLIATANQGSEATYESGFVIDKFPISRPNLTFSTLTVSNMSPEDSSIYLCSVGGEWDMSTEAFFGQGTRLTVV.